These T cell receptor beta chains were read from a single sample in a study of OX40 agonist ivuxolimab in advanced cancers. Some clones are missing from TCRdb's copy, which holds only in-frame ones; the method was immunoSEQ multiplex PCR. This sample carries roughly 100,000 clones, less than 95% of them seen once, and the ten largest clones take 1.5% to 2%. This specimen was CD4+ or CD8+ T cells sorted from blood, taken in a trial of the OX40 agonist ivuxolimab. These receptors were obtained from an adult with an advanced solid tumor such as melanoma, head and neck, liver or kidney cancer. Both conserved end residues are part of each CDR3. The D gene is left open where the match is weak. Size is stated for part of the rows, as once, few or many counts, or as a class when the clone is expanded.

v_gene	d_gene	j_gene	abundance	CDR3aa	CDR3nt
TRBV27	-	TRBJ1-2	few	CASSSAPINYGYTF	TGTGCCAGCAGTTCTGCCCCGATTAACTATGGCTACACCTTC
TRBV7-2	-	TRBJ2-7	-	CASSLAGGSYEQYF	TGTGCCAGCAGCTTAGCGGGAGGCTCCTACGAGCAGTACTTC
TRBV5-4	TRBD1	TRBJ2-7	-	CASSSGGISSYEQYF	TGTGCCAGCAGCTCAGGGGGCATTAGCTCCTACGAGCAGTACTTC
TRBV6-5	-	TRBJ1-2	once	CASSKSPARAYGYTF	TGTGCCAGCAGTAAAAGTCCGGCGCGAGCGTATGGCTACACCTTC
TRBV5-1	TRBD2	TRBJ2-4	-	CASRPTSGSGLRTQYF	TGCGCCAGCAGACCGACTAGCGGGAGCGGATTGCGGACTCAGTACTTC
TRBV11-3	-	TRBJ2-5	-	CASSLYGGTTQYF	TGTGCCAGCAGCTTATACGGGGGAACGACCCAGTACTTC
TRBV18	-	TRBJ1-1	-	CASSGHMNTEAFF	TGTGCCAGCTCAGGCCACATGAACACTGAAGCTTTCTTT
TRBV7-3	-	TRBJ1-6	-	CASSSAGNSPLHF	TGTGCCAGCAGCTCGGCAGGAAATTCACCCCTCCACTTT
TRBV28	TRBD1	TRBJ1-5	once	CAEGAEGNQPQHF	TGTGCAGAGGGGGCCGAGGGCAATCAGCCCCAGCATTTT
TRBV11-3	-	TRBJ2-6	-	CASSLVGSGANVLTF	TGTGCCAGCAGCTTAGTCGGATCCGGGGCCAACGTCCTGACTTTC
TRBV4-3	TRBD1	TRBJ2-7	-	CASSQGQGANEQYF	TGCGCCAGCAGCCAAGGACAGGGGGCGAACGAGCAGTACTTC
TRBV9	-	TRBJ1-1	-	CASSVVGSTEAFF	TGTGCCAGCAGCGTAGTAGGCAGCACTGAAGCTTTCTTT